Following are 12 T cell receptor beta chains from one sample sequenced in a study of T-cell reconstitution after alpha-beta-depleted transplantation in children. For TCRbeta, the library was prepared with unique molecular identifiers. TCRdb itself ran the PCR reads through MiXCR, one entry per CDR3 protein. Here the sample spans 500,000 to 600,000 distinct CDR3 sequences, 25% to 30% being singletons. Material: PBMCs, obtained before TCRalphabeta/CD19-depleted stem cell transplant. These receptor sequences come from a boy younger than two with Wiskott-Aldrich syndrome, due to receive a stem cell transplant.

This clonotype has a handful of counts. The gene calls are TRBV24-1 and TRBJ2-2; 9 bases are a match to TRBD1. From germline, CDR1 is KGHDR and CDR2 SFDVKD. Germline trimming cut 9 bases from V and 4 bases from J; bases unmatched to any gene: 5. The CDR3 contains 14 residues. The CDR3 nucleotides read TGTGCCACCGCCGGACAGGGGAGCACCGGGGAGCTGTTTTTT. Its translation is CATAGQGSTGELFF.

This clonotype was seen more than once but under ten times. The CDR3 sequence is CASSGPGTQPYNEQFF. In DNA, the CDR3 is TGTGCCAGCAGCGGGCCTGGGACTCAACCCTACAATGAGCAGTTCTTC. This chain links TRBV5-4 with TRBJ2-1; D possibly corresponds to TRBD2 (6 bases). The CDR3 runs 16 residues. Trimming pared 4 bases from V and 2 bases from J, leaving 16 bases between. The germline gives CDR1 SGHNT, CDR2 YYREEE (reference sequence).

The chain carries TRBV28 and TRBJ1-1; D gene unclear. Per the germline V gene, CDR1 is MDHEN and CDR2 is SYDVKM. Trimming pared 7 bases from V and 0 bases from J, leaving 9 bases between. This CDR3 has 13 residues. The CDR3 DNA follows: TGTGCCAGCAATATGGCGATGAACACTGAAGCTTTCTTT. This gives the protein CASNMAMNTEAFF.

This clonotype turned up a few times. The V and J genes are TRBV5-5 and TRBJ1-6, with 7 nucleotides matching TRBD1. The CDR3 loop spans 16 amino acids. The germline gives CDR1 SGHKS, CDR2 YYEKEE (reference sequence). J was trimmed by 0 bases and V by 3 bases; bases with no gene match: 3. The CDR3 region is CASSSTGSSYNSPLHF. The CDR3 DNA reads TGTGCCAGCAGCTCGACAGGGAGCTCCTATAATTCACCCCTCCACTTT.

The chain uses TRBV5-1 and TRBJ1-4, with a tentative D call TRBD1 (6 bases). Germline V gene data show CDR1 as SGHRS and CDR2 as YFSETQ. The CDR3 runs 14 residues. Trimming took off 4 bases at V and 3 bases at J, with 10 bases between the two ends. The CDR3 bases are TGCGCCAGCAGCGCGGGACACCCTAATGAAAAACTGTTTTTT. Its translation: CASSAGHPNEKLFF.

The chain has TRBV6-5 and TRBJ2-7; D perhaps matches TRBD1 (5 bases). This CDR3 comprises 19 residues. Germline V gives CDR1 MNHEY, CDR2 SVGAGI. V lost 0 bases to trimming and J lost 2 bases, with 23 bases between them. CDR3 nucleotide sequence: TGTGCCAGCAGTTACTCCTCAGGGTGGGTTACGGGCCCCACCTACGAGCAGTACTTC. Translating it yields CASSYSSGWVTGPTYEQYF.

This clonotype occurred a few times. The chain employs TRBV9 and TRBJ2-1, with D perhaps TRBD1 or TRBD2 (5 bases each). Between the trimmed V and J ends, which lost 2 bases and 4 bases, there was a span of 19 bases. This CDR3 spans 17 amino acids. The V gene's germline CDR1 is SGDLS and CDR2 YYNGEE. CDR3 sequence (DNA): TGTGCCAGCAGCGTCTTACCCCGGGACCAAACTTACAATGAGCAGTTCTTC. Translated, it gives CASSVLPRDQTYNEQFF. The variable domain in full, completed from reference TRBV9 and TRBJ2-1, reads DSGVTQTPKHLITATGQRVTLRCSPRSGDLSVYWYQQSLDQGLQFLIQYYNGEERAKGNILERFSAQQFPDLHSELNLSSLELGDSALYFCASSVLPRDQTYNEQFFGPGTRLTVL.

This chain connects TRBV18 to TRBJ1-1; D is possibly TRBD1 (5 bases). Germline V gene sequence: CDR1 KGHSH, CDR2 LQKENI. V was cut by 4 bases and J by 1 base, with 13 bases left in between. The CDR3 has 15 residues. CDR3 residues: CASSHKGRTNTEAFF. Written as DNA, the CDR3 is TGTGCCAGCTCACACAAGGGACGGACGAACACTGAAGCTTTCTTT.

This clonotype has more than one count but fewer than ten. The V call is TRBV25-1, the J call TRBJ2-1; D may correspond to TRBD1 or TRBD2 (5 bases each). Trimming took off 3 bases at V and 3 bases at J, with 15 bases between the two ends. Germline assignment: CDR1 MGHDK and CDR2 SYGVNS. This CDR3 region has 16 residues. In DNA form, the CDR3 reads TGTGCCAGCAGTGAGGGTCGAGGGGCGATCTACAATGAGCAGTTCTTC. Translated: CASSEGRGAIYNEQFF. The variable domain in full, completed from reference TRBV25-1 and TRBJ2-1, reads EADIYQTPRYLVIGTGKKITLECSQTMGHDKMYWYQQDPGMELHLIHYSYGVNSTEKGDLSSESTVSRIRTEHFPLTLESARPSHTSQYLCASSEGRGAIYNEQFFGPGTRLTVL.

This clonotype was seen a few times. The genes are TRBV3-1 and TRBJ1-4; tentatively, D is TRBD1 (5 bases). This CDR3 is built from 14 residues. CDR1 is LGHDT and CDR2 is YNNKEL in the germline V gene (reference sequence). Trimming shortened V by 8 bases and J by 3 bases, and 13 bases separated the two germline ends. In DNA, the CDR3 is TGTGCCAGCGGGCTCCGACAGCCTAATGAAAAACTGTTTTTT. It is translated as CASGLRQPNEKLFF.

The table lists this clonotype with a few counts. This chain connects TRBV4-2 to TRBJ2-4, with TRBD1 matching over 10 bases. CDR3 length equals 18 residues. CDR1 and CDR2 (germline): LGHNA, YNFKEQ. J lost 1 base, V lost 2 bases, and 8 bases had no gene match. The DNA of the CDR3 is TGTGCCAGCAGCCAACAGACAGGGGGCATTATGGCCAAAAACATTCAGTACTTC. It encodes CASSQQTGGIMAKNIQYF.

The chain carries TRBV7-9 and TRBJ1-3; unclear D gene. This CDR3 has 13 residues. Germline CDR1 is SEHNR and CDR2 is FQNEAQ (reference sequence). V dropped 4 bases and J dropped 6 bases, with 10 bases sitting between them. The CDR3 nucleotides are TGTGCCAGCAGCTCCGGACTCCCAAACACCATATATTTT. Amino acid sequence: CASSSGLPNTIYF.